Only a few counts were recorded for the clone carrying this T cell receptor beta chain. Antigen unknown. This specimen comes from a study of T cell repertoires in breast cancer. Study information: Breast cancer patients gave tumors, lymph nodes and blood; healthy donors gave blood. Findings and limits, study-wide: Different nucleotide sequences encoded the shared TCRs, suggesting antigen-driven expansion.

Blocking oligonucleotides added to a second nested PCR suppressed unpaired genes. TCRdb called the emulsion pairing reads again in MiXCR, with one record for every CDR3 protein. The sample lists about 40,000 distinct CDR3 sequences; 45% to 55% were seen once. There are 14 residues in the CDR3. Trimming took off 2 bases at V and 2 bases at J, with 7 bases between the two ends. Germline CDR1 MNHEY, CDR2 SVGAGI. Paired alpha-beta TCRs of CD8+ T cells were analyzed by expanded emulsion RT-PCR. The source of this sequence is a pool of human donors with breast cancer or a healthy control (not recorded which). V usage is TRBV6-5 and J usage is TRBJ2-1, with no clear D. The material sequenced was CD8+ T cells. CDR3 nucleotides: TGTGCCAGCAGTTACGGCGGACCCTACAATGAGCAGTTCTTC. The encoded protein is CASSYGGPYNEQFF.